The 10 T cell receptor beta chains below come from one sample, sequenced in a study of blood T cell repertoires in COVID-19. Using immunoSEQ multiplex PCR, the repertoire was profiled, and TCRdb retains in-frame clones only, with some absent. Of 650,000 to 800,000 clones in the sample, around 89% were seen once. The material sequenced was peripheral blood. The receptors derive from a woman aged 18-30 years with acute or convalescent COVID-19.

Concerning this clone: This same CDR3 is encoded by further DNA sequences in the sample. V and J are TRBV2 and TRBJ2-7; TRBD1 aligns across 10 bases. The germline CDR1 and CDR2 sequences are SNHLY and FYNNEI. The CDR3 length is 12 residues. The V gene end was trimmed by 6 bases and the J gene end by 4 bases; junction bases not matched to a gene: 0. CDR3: CASRDRGYEQYF. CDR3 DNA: TGTGCCAGCAGGGACAGGGGGTACGAGCAGTACTTC.

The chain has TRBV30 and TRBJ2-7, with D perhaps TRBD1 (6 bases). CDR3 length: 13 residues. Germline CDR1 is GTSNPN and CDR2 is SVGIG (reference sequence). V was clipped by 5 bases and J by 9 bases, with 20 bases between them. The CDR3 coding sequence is TGTGCCTGGTCCACAGGGTTCGTTGTGGGGCAGTACTTC. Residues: CAWSTGFVVGQYF.

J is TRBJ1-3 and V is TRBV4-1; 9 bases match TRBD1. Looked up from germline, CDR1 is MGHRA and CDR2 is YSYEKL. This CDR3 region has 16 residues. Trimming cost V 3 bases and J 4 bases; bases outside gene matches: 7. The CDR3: CASSHRQGVGGNTIYF. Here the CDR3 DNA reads TGCGCCAGCAGCCACCGACAGGGGGTGGGGGGAAACACCATATATTTT.

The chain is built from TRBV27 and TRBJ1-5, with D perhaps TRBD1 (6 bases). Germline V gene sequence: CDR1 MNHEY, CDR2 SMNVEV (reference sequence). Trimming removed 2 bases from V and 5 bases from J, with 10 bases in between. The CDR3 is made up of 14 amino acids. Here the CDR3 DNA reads TGTGCCAGCAGTTTAGGTTGGGGGCATCAGCCCCAGCATTTT. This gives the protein CASSLGWGHQPQHF.

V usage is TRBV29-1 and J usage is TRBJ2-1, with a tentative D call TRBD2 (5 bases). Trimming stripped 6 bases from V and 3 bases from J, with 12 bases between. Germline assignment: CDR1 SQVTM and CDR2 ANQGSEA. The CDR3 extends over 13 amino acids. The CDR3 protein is CSVTGILYNEQFF. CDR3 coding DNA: TGCAGCGTCACCGGGATCCTCTACAATGAGCAGTTCTTC.

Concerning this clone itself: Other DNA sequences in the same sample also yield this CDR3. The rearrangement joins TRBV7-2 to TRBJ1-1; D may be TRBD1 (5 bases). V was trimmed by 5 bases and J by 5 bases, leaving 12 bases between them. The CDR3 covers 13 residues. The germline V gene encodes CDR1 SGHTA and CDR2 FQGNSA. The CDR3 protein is CASSLQAGTEAFF. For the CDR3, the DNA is TGTGCCAGCAGCCTCCAAGCAGGGACTGAAGCTTTCTTT.

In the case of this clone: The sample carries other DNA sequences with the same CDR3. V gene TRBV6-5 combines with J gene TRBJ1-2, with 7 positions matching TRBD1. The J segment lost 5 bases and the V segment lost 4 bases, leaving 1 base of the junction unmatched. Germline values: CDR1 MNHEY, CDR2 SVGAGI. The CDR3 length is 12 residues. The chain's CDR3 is CASSLTGYGYTF. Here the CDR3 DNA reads TGTGCCAGCAGTTTGACAGGGTATGGCTACACCTTC.

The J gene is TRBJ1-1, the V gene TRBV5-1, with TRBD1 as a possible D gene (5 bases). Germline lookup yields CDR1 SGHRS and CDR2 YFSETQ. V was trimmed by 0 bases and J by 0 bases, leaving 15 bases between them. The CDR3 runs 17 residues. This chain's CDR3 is CASSLDSGRAMNTEAFF. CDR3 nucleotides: TGCGCCAGCAGCTTGGATTCGGGCAGGGCTATGAACACTGAAGCTTTCTTT. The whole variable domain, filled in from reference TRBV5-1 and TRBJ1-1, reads KAGVTQTPRYLIKTRGQQVTLSCSPISGHRSVSWYQQTPGQGLQFLFEYFSETQRNKGNFPGRFSGRQFSNSRSEMNVSTLELGDSALYLCASSLDSGRAMNTEAFFGQGTRLTVV.

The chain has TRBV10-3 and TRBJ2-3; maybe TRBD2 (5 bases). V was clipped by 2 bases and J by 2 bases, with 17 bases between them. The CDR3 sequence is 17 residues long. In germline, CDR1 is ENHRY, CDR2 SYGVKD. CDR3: CAISEPYYEGNTDTQYF. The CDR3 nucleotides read TGTGCCATCAGTGAGCCCTACTATGAGGGTAACACAGATACGCAGTATTTT.

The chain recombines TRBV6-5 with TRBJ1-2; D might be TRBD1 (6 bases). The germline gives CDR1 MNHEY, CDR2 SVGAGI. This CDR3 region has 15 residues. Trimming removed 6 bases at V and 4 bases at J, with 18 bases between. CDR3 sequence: CASRYGLTGSYGYTF. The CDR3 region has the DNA TGTGCCAGCAGATACGGCCTGACAGGTAGCTATGGCTACACCTTC.